The clone carrying this T cell receptor (beta chain) was picked up one time. This specimen belongs to a study of blood T cell repertoires in COVID-19. Study-wide context: Specimens from acute and convalescent COVID-19 originated in the United States, Italy and Spain. PBMCs, B-cell-depleted T cells, or T cells were the source of the cDNA or gDNA that made up the material.

Original processing methods: Estimated nucleated cell counts came from reference gene primer amplification. Libraries were prepared by immunoSEQ multiplex PCR; TCRdb keeps only in-frame clonotypes and omits some of them. The DNA was the basis for D and trimming; V, J and clone size are from that table. The profile shows hundreds of thousands of clones, over 80% of them singletons. CDR3 length equals 14 residues. The junction had 10 bases not matched to a gene; V was cut back by 3 bases and J by 6 bases. Germline CDR1 is SQVTM and CDR2 is ANQGSEA. The sample consisted of peripheral blood. This clonotype was obtained from a woman aged 30 to 39 with COVID-19, enrolled during active disease. V and J are TRBV29-1 and TRBJ2-7, with 8 bases that match TRBD1. The CDR3 DNA reads as TGCAGCGTTGAGGTCGGACAGGGTTGGAGCGAGCAGTACTTC. It is translated as CSVEVGQGWSEQYF.